The 9 T cell receptor beta chains below were found in one sample sequenced in a study of T cells in Graves' hyperthyroidism and ophthalmopathy (dated by TCRdb to 2018 to 2020). Receptor libraries were prepared by multiplex PCR. These reads were obtained on an Illumina HiSeq 2000. Amplification of TCR beta CDR3 regions was carried out from RNA transcripts. For the first round of RT-PCR on the TCR CDR3, the HTBI primer set was used together with the Qiagen OneStep RT-PCR kit. TCRdb took the public reads, trimmed them with fastp at Q25, ran MiXCR for clone calling and kept in-frame beta chains. A single entry per CDR3 protein holds the most common genes and DNA from its merged rows. Across this sample there are a few hundred thousand distinct CDR3 sequences, with less than 20% seen only once. The leading ten clones occupy under 7.5% of the sample. Sequences were obtained from blood. The receptors derive from a woman aged 25 to 39 with Graves' hyperthyroidism.

Concerning this clonotype itself: With a much larger clone just one base away, this may be a read error. This sequence joins TRBV7-9 and TRBJ2-1; 8 bases line up with TRBD2. This CDR3 has 15 residues. Germline V CDR1 and CDR2: SEHNR, FQNEAQ (reference sequence). Written as DNA, the CDR3 is TGTGCCAGCAGCTTAACGGGAGGGCCCTACGATGAGCAGTTCTTC. It is translated as CASSLTGGPYDEQFF.

This clonotype was found many times. The chain recombines TRBV3-1 with TRBJ2-2; D is unresolved. CDR1 is LGHDT and CDR2 is YNNKEL in the germline V gene (reference sequence). V lost 6 bases to trimming and J lost 3 bases, with 5 bases between them. The CDR3 is 12 amino acids. This chain's CDR3 is CASRLYTGELFF. The CDR3 nucleotides read TGTGCCAGCAGATTGTACACCGGGGAGCTGTTTTTT. The whole variable domain, remainder taken from reference TRBV3-1 and TRBJ2-2, is DTAVSQTPKYLVTQMGNDKSIKCEQNLGHDTMYWYKQDSKKFLKIMFSYNNKELIINETVPNRFSPKSPDKAHLNLHINSLELGDSAVYFCASRLYTGELFFGEGSRLTVL.

In its sample, this clonotype was seen many times. This rearrangement joins TRBV28 to TRBJ2-5; D is ambiguous. The CDR3 extends over 14 amino acids. Germline V CDR1 and CDR2: MDHEN, SYDVKM. Between the trimmed V and J ends, which lost 2 bases and 5 bases, there was a span of 12 bases. CDR3 sequence reads: CASSLDDWVETQYF. In DNA form, the CDR3 reads TGTGCCAGCAGTTTAGACGACTGGGTTGAGACCCAGTACTTC.

This clonotype was counted many times. The chain joins TRBV28 to TRBJ2-1; no reliable D call. The CDR3 extends over 12 amino acids. CDR1 MDHEN and CDR2 SYDVKM come from the germline V gene. V was shortened by 5 bases and J by 10 bases, with 12 bases between the two germline ends. CDR3 DNA: TGTGCCAGCAGTCCGCCCTTCATAGAGCAGTTCTTC. Amino acids: CASSPPFIEQFF.

This clonotype was seen many times. The chain is built from TRBV28 and TRBJ2-3; D is possibly TRBD2 (5 bases). CDR1 and CDR2 (germline): MDHEN, SYDVKM. Trimming removed 8 bases at V and 2 bases at J, with 14 bases between. This CDR3 spans 14 amino acids. Here the CDR3 DNA reads TGTGCCAGCGCTCCAGGACTTGTCACAGATACGCAGTATTTT. Translated, it gives CASAPGLVTDTQYF.

This clonotype has at least ten counts. This chain uses TRBV19 with TRBJ1-1; D may be TRBD1 (5 bases). Per the germline V gene, CDR1 is LNHDA and CDR2 is SQIVND (reference sequence). There are 12 residues in the CDR3. Deletions cut 5 bases from V and 6 bases from J, with 10 bases between. CDR3 residues: CASSPGRAEAFF. CDR3 bases: TGTGCCAGTAGTCCAGGGAGGGCTGAAGCTTTCTTT. Looking up the rest from reference TRBV19 and TRBJ1-1 gives the full variable domain: DGGITQSPKYLFRKEGQNVTLSCEQNLNHDAMYWYRQDPGQGLRLIYYSQIVNDFQKGDIAEGYSVSREKKESFPLTVTSAQKNPTAFYLCASSPGRAEAFFGQGTRLTVV.

This clonotype showed up just a few times. The gene calls are TRBV6-5 and TRBJ1-4; D is possibly TRBD1 (6 bases). Germline CDR1 reads MNHEY; CDR2 reads SVGAGI. V gave up 2 bases and J gave up 4 bases, with 11 bases separating them. This CDR3 is built from 15 residues. The CDR3 loop reads CASSYVGQLNEKLFF. In DNA, the CDR3 is TGTGCCAGCAGTTACGTCGGACAGCTTAATGAAAAACTGTTTTTT.

V usage is TRBV20-1 and J usage is TRBJ2-7, with 8 bases fitting TRBD1. From germline, CDR1 is DFQATT and CDR2 SNEGSKA (reference sequence). After removal of 5 bases from V and 4 bases from J, the junction contained 13 bases not matched to a gene. The CDR3 is 15 amino acids. The CDR3 loop is CSAGASGTGAYEQYF. CDR3 nucleotides: TGCAGTGCTGGGGCTTCCGGGACAGGTGCTTACGAGCAGTACTTC.

This clonotype was recorded at least ten times. The chain uses TRBV12-3 or TRBV12-4 and TRBJ2-7, with TRBD1 matching over 7 bases. This CDR3 contains 14 residues. The junction had 4 bases not matched to a gene; V was cut back by 5 bases and J by 0 bases. CDR3 nucleotide sequence: TGTGCCAGCAGTAGGGACAGACTCTCCTACGAGCAGTACTTC. It is translated as CASSRDRLSYEQYF.